This TCR beta chain was obtained from a study of OX40 agonist ivuxolimab in advanced cancers. As for the study in general: Three patients had partial responses: one hepatocellular carcinoma, two cutaneous melanoma. Study results and caveats: Within 6 weeks, CD4+ and CD8+ blood T cells expanded clonally at 0.1 to 3.0 mg/kg.

V was clipped by 3 bases and J by 3 bases; unmatched bases: 7. Germline CDR1 reads SGHTA; CDR2 reads FQGNSA. This CDR3 has 16 residues. Data came from immunoSEQ multiplex PCR; TCRdb stores just in-frame clones and leaves some out. The sample holds 60,000 or so clones, 84% seen once. A word on this clone: Its target is unknown.

The TCR comes from an adult with an advanced solid tumor such as melanoma, head and neck, liver or kidney cancer. Sequencing used CD4+ or CD8+ T cells sorted from blood, obtained in a trial of the OX40 agonist ivuxolimab. The chain has TRBV7-2 and TRBJ2-2, with 7 nucleotides matching TRBD1. CDR3 region: CASSFRGGSDTGELFF. DNA of the CDR3: TGTGCCAGCAGCTTCCGAGGGGGCTCGGACACCGGGGAGCTGTTTTTT. The full variable domain, its missing parts supplied by reference TRBV7-2 and TRBJ2-2, is GAGVSQSPSNKVTEKGKDVELRCDPISGHTALYWYRQSLGQGLEFLIYFQGNSAPDKSGLPSDRFSAERTGGSVSTLTIQRTQQEDSAVYLCASSFRGGSDTGELFFGEGSRLTVL.